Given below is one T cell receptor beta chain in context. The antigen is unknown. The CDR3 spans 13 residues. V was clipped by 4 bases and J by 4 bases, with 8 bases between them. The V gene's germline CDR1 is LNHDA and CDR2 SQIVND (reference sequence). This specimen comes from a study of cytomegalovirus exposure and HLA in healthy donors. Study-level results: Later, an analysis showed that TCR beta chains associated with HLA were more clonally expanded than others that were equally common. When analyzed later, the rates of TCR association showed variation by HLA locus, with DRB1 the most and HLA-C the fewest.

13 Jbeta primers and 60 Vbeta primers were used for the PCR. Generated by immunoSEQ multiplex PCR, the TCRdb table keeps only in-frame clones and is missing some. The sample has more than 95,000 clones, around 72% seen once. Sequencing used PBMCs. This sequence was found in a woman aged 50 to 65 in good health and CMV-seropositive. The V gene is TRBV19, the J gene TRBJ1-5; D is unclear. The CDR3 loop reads CASSTEFNQPQHF. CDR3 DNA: TGTGCCAGTAGTACCGAGTTTAATCAGCCCCAGCATTTT.